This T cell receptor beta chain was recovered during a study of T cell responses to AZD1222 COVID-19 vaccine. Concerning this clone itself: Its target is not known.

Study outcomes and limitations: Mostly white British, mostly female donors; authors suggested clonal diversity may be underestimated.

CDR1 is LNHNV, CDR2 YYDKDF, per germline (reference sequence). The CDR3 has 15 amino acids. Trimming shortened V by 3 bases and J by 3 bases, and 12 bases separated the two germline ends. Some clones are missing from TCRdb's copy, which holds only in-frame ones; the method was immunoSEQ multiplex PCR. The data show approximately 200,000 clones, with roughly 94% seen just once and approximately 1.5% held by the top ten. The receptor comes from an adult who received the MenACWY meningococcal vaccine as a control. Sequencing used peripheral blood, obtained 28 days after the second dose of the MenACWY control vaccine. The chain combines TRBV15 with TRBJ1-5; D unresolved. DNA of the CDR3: TGTGCCACCAGCAGTACAGCGGGGAACAATCAGCCCCAGCATTTT. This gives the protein CATSSTAGNNQPQHF.